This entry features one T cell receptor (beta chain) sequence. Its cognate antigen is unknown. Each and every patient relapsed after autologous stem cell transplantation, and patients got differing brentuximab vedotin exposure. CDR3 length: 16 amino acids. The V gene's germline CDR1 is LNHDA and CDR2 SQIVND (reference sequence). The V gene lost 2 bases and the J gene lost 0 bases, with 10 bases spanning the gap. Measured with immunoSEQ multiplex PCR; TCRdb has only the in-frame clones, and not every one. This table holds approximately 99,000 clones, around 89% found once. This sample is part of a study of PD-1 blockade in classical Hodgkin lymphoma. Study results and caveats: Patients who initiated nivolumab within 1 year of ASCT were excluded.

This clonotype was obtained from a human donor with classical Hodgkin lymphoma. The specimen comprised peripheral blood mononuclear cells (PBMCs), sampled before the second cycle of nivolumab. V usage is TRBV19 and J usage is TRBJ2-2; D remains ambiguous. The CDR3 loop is CASSIRGDSNTGELFF. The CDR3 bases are TGTGCCAGTAGTATAAGAGGCGACTCGAACACCGGGGAGCTGTTTTTT.